These 6 T cell receptor beta chains originate from one sample sequenced in a study of PD-1 blockade in classical Hodgkin lymphoma. Sample time point: cycle 4 day 1 (C4D1), after 5 to 7 weeks of nivolumab. Relapses following autologous stem cell transplantation were seen in all patients, with brentuximab vedotin exposure varying. The investigators isolated CD8+ T cells from thawed PBMCs using magnetic negative selection. Clones were sequenced by immunoSEQ multiplex PCR, and TCRdb holds only the in-frame ones, with some missing. This sample has approximately 15,000 clones; around nine tenths occur once, and the top ten carry approximately 17%. The material sequenced was CD8+ T cells from blood, taken before the fourth cycle of nivolumab. The receptors were sampled from a human donor with classical Hodgkin lymphoma.

The genes are TRBV7-2 and TRBJ2-7, with 10 positions matching TRBD2. The germline CDR1 and CDR2 sequences are SGHTA and FQGNSA. With V trimmed by 2 bases and J by 3 bases, 4 bases remained unmatched. The CDR3 totals 15 residues. The CDR3 is CASSLRRTSGYEQYF. The CDR3 DNA follows: TGTGCCAGCAGCTTACGACGGACTAGCGGCTACGAGCAGTACTTC.

The chain uses TRBV28 and TRBJ2-7; D remains ambiguous. Looked up from germline, CDR1 is MDHEN and CDR2 is SYDVKM. Between the trimmed V and J ends, which lost 3 bases and 3 bases, there was a span of 6 bases. This CDR3 has 12 amino acids. The CDR3: CASSFDHYEQYF. In DNA form, the CDR3 reads TGTGCCAGCAGTTTCGACCACTACGAGCAGTACTTC.

V and J are TRBV9 and TRBJ2-3; D call uncertain. The CDR3 spans 13 residues. Germline assignment: CDR1 SGDLS and CDR2 YYNGEE. Trimming left V 0 bases short and J 1 base short, with 3 bases between. The CDR3 nucleotides are TGTGCCAGCAGCGTAGAGGGCACAGATACGCAGTATTTT. Its translation: CASSVEGTDTQYF.

The sample holds a few counts of this clone. V and J are TRBV7-9 and TRBJ2-1; 8 bases map to TRBD2. Per germline, CDR1 SEHNR and CDR2 FQNEAQ (reference sequence). CDR3 length: 13 residues. V dropped 4 bases and J dropped 6; count of bases not matched to a gene: 2. The CDR3 loop reads CASSYTSGNEQFF. The CDR3 nucleotides read TGTGCCAGCAGCTATACTAGCGGCAATGAGCAGTTCTTC.

The gene calls are TRBV11-2 and TRBJ2-7; possibly TRBD2 for D (6 bases). V lost 5 bases and J 2 bases, leaving 13 bases between the germline ends. The germline gives CDR1 SGHAT, CDR2 FQNNGV. The CDR3 has 14 residues. Written as DNA, the CDR3 is TGTGCCAGCAGCCTTAGCGGTCCGACCTACGAGCAGTACTTC. Translation gives CASSLSGPTYEQYF.

This clone was counted between two and nine times. This chain connects TRBV7-9 to TRBJ2-7; no reliable D call. Germline V lookup: CDR1 SEHNR, CDR2 FQNEAQ (reference sequence). Trimming cost V 5 bases and J 2 bases, with 10 bases left between them. The CDR3 length is 13 residues. The CDR3 nucleotides are TGTGCCAGCAGCCCTCCCACAGCCTACGAGCAGTACTTC. This translates into CASSPPTAYEQYF.